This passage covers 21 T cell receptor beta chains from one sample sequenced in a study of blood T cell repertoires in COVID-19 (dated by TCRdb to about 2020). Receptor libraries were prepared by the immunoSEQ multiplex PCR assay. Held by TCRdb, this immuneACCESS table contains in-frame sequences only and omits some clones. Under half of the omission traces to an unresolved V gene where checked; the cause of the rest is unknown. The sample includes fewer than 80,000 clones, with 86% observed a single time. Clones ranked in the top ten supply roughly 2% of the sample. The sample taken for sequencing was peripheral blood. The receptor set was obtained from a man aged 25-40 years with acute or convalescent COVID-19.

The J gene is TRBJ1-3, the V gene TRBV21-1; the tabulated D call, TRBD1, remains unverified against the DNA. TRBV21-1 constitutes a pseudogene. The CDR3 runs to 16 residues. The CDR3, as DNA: TGTGCCAGCAGCAACACAGGTCTAAAAGGGGGAAACACCATATATTTT. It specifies CASSNTGLKGGNTIYF.

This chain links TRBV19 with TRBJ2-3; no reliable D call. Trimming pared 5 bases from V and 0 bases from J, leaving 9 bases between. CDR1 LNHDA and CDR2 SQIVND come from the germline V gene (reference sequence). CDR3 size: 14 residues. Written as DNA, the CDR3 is TGTGCCAGTAGTGTAAAATCTAGCACAGATACGCAGTATTTT. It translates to CASSVKSSTDTQYF.

The CDR3 DNA sequence: TGTGCCAGCAGTTTACAGGCTCAAGGCTACACAGATACGCAGTATTTT. As protein: CASSLQAQGYTDTQYF. The chain uses TRBV28 and TRBJ2-3; unclear D gene. The V end was cut by 2 bases, the J end by 2 bases, with 14 bases between. This CDR3 is built from 16 residues. The germline CDR1 and CDR2 sequences are MDHEN and SYDVKM.

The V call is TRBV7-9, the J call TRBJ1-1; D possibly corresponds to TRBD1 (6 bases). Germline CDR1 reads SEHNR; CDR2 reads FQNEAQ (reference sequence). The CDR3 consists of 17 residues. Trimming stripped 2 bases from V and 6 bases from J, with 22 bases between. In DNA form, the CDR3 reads TGTGCCAGCAGCTTAAAGGTTTCAGGGGCACGAAACGCTGAAGCTTTCTTT. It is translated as CASSLKVSGARNAEAFF.

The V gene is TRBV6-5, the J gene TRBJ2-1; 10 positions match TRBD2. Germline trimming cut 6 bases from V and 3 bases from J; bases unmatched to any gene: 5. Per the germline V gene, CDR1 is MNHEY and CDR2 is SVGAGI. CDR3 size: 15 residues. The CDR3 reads CASRASGGYYNEQFF. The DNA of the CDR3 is TGTGCCAGCAGGGCTAGCGGGGGCTACTACAATGAGCAGTTCTTC.

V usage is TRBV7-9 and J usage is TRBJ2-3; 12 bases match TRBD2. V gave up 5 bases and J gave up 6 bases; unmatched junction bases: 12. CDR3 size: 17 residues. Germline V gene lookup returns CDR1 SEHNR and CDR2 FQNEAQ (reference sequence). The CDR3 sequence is CASSPLTTSGGSDTQYF. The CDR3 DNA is TGTGCCAGCAGCCCCCTTACGACTAGCGGGGGTTCGGATACGCAGTATTTT.

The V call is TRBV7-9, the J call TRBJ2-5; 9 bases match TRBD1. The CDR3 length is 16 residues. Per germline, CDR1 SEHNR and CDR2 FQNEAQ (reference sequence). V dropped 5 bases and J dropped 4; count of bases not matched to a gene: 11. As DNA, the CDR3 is TGTGCCAGCAGCATTATGGGACAGGGCCCTGGAGAGACCCAGTACTTC. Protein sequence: CASSIMGQGPGETQYF.

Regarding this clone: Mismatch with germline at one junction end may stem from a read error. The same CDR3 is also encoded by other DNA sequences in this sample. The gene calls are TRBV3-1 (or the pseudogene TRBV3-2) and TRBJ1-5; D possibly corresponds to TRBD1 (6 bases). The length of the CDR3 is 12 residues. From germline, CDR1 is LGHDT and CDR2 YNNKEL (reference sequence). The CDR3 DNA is TGTGCTAGCAGCCGAGGACAGCAGCCCCAGCATTTT. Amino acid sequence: CASSRGQQPQHF.

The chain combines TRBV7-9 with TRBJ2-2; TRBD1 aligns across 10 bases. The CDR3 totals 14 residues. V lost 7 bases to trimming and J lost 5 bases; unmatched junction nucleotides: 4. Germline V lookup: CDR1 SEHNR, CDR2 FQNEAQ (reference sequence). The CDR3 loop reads CASTGQGVTGELFF. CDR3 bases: TGTGCCAGCACTGGACAGGGGGTTACCGGGGAGCTGTTTTTT.

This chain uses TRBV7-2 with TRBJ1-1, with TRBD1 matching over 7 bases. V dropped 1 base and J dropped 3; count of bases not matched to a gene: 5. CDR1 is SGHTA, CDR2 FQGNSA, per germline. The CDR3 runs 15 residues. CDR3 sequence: CASSLEPGGYTEAFF. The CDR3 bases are TGTGCCAGCAGCTTAGAGCCAGGGGGTTACACTGAAGCTTTCTTT. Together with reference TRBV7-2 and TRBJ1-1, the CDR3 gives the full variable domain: GAGVSQSPSNKVTEKGKDVELRCDPISGHTALYWYRQSLGQGLEFLIYFQGNSAPDKSGLPSDRFSAERTGGSVSTLTIQRTQQEDSAVYLCASSLEPGGYTEAFFGQGTRLTVV.

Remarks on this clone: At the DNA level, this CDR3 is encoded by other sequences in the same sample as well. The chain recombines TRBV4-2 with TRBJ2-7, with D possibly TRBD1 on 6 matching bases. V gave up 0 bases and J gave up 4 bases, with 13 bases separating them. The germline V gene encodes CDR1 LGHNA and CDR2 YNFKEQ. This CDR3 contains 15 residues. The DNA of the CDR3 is TGTGCCAGCAGCCAAGAAGGGGGAAGAGCATACGAGCAGTACTTC. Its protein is CASSQEGGRAYEQYF.

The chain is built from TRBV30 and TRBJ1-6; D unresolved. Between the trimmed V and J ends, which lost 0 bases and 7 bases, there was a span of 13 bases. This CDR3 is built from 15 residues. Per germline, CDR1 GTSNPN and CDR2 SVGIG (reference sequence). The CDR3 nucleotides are TGTGCCTGGAGTGTACGGACTTCGGGGAATTCACCCCTCCACTTT. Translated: CAWSVRTSGNSPLHF. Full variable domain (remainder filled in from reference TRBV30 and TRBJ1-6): SQTIHQWPATLVQPVGSPLSLECTVEGTSNPNLYWYRQAAGRGLQLLFYSVGIGQISSEVPQNLSASRPQDRQFILSSKKLLLSDSGFYLCAWSVRTSGNSPLHFGNGTRLTVT.

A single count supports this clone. The CDR3 loop is CASSLPGTSGTGETQYF. The CDR3 nucleotides are TGCGCCAGCAGTCTGCCCGGGACTAGCGGGACCGGGGAGACCCAGTACTTC. V and J are TRBV5-1 and TRBJ2-5, with 13 bases that match TRBD2. Germline V gives CDR1 SGHRS, CDR2 YFSETQ. V trimming: 5 bases; J trimming: 5 bases; junction bases outside the gene matches: 12. CDR3 length: 17 residues. Together with reference TRBV5-1 and TRBJ2-5, the CDR3 gives the full variable domain: KAGVTQTPRYLIKTRGQQVTLSCSPISGHRSVSWYQQTPGQGLQFLFEYFSETQRNKGNFPGRFSGRQFSNSRSEMNVSTLELGDSALYLCASSLPGTSGTGETQYFGPGTRLLVL.

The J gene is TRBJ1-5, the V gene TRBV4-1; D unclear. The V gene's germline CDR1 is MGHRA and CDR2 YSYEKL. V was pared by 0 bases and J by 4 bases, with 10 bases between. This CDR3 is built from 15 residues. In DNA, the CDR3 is TGCGCCAGCAGCCAAGAATTTGAGGTAAATCAGCCCCAGCATTTT. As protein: CASSQEFEVNQPQHF.

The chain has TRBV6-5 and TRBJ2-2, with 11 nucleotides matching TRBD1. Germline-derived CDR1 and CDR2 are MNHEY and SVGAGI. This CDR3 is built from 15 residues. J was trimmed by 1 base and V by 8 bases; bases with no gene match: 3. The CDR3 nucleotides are TGTGCCAGCGAGGGGACAGGGGGGAACACCGGGGAGCTGTTTTTT. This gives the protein CASEGTGGNTGELFF.

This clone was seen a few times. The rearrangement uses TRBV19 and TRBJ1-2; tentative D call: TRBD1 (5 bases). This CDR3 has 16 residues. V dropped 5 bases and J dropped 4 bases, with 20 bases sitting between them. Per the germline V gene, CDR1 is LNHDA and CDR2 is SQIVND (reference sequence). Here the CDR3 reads CASSLQPRQRVYGYTF. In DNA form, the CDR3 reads TGTGCCAGTAGTTTACAGCCCAGACAGAGAGTCTATGGCTACACCTTC.

The CDR3 reads CASSYTGTGGETQYF. The CDR3 DNA reads TGTGCCAGCAGTTATACCGGGACAGGGGGAGAGACCCAGTACTTC. J is TRBJ2-5 and V is TRBV2; TRBD1 aligns across 11 bases. The CDR3 contains 15 residues. V gave up 5 bases and J gave up 4 bases; unmatched junction bases: 6. Germline loops: CDR1 SNHLY, CDR2 FYNNEI. Full variable domain (missing parts from reference TRBV2 and TRBJ2-5): EPEVTQTPSHQVTQMGQEVILRCVPISNHLYFYWYRQILGQKVEFLVSFYNNEISEKSEIFDDQFSVERPDGSNFTLKIRSTKLEDSAMYFCASSYTGTGGETQYFGPGTRLLVL.

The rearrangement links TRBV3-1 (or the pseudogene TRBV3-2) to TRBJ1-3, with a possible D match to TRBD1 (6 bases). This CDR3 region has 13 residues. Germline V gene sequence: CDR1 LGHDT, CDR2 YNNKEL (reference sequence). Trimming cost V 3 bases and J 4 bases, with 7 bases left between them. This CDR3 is CASSQGAGNTIYF. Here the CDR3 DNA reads TGTGCCAGCAGCCAGGGGGCGGGAAACACCATATATTTT.

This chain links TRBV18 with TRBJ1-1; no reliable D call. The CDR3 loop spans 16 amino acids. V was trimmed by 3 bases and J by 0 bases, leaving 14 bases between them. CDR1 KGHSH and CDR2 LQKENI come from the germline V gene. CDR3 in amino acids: CASSPPGRQVNTEAFF. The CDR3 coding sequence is TGTGCCAGCTCACCCCCTGGGAGGCAGGTGAACACTGAAGCTTTCTTT.

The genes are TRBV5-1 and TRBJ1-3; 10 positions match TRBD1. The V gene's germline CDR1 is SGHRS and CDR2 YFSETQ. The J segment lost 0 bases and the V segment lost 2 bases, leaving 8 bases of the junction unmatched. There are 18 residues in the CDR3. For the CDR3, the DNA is TGCGCCAGCAGCTTAGGGACAGGGGCGTCCCGCTCTGGAAACACCATATATTTT. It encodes CASSLGTGASRSGNTIYF. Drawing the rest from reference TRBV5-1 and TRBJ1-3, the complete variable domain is KAGVTQTPRYLIKTRGQQVTLSCSPISGHRSVSWYQQTPGQGLQFLFEYFSETQRNKGNFPGRFSGRQFSNSRSEMNVSTLELGDSALYLCASSLGTGASRSGNTIYFGEGSWLTVV.

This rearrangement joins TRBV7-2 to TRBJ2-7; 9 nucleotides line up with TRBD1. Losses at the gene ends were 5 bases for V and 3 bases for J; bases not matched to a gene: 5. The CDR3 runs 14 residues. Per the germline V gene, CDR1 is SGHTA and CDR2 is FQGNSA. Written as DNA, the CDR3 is TGTGCCAGCAGCACCCGGACAGGGGACTACGAGCAGTACTTC. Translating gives CASSTRTGDYEQYF.